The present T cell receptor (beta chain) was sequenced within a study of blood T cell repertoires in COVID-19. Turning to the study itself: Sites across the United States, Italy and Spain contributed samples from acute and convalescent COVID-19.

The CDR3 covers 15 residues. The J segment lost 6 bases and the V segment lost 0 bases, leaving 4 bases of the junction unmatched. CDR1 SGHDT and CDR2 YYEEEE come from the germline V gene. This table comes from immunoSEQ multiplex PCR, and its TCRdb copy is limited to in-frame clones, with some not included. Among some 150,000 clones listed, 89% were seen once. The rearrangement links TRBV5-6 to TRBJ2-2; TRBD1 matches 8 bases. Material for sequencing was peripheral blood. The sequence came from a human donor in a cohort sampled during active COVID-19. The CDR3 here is CASSLEDRAAGELFF. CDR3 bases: TGTGCCAGCAGCTTGGAGGACAGGGCGGCCGGGGAGCTGTTTTTT.